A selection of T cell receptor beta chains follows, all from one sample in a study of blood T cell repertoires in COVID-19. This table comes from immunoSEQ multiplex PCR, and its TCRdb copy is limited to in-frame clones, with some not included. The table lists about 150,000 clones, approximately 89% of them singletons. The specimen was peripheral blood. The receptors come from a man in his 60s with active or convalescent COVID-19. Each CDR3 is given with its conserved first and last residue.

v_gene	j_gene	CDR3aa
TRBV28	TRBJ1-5	CASSLSQGNQPQHF
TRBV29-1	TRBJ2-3	CSGGTSVSTDTQYF
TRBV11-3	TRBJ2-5	CASSRVLAETQYF
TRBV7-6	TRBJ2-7	CASSSRPGQAISYEQYF
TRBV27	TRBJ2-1	CASSLWPGLASYNEQFF
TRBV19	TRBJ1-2	CASSPGQGAFYGYTF
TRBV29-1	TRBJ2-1	CSVADGRGYNEQFF
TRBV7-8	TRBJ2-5	CASSFGLAETQYF
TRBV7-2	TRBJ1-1	CASSLSQTAPEAFF
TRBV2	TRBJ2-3	CASSETQAGGPRDTQYF
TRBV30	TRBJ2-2	CAGRAGTRRRAGELFF
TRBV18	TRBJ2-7	CASSPSSGSEQYF
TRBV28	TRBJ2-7	CASSTSTSGRLYEQYF
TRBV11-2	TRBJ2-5	CASSLVSGRVGTQYF
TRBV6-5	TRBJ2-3	CASSQGTDTQYF
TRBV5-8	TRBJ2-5	CASSFPSYDETQYF
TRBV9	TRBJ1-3	CASSVGIAEDTIYF
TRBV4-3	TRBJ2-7	CASSQRTGAYEQYF
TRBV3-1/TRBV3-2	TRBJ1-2	CASSQGQENYGYTF
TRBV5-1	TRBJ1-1	CASSLLSSRNTEAFF
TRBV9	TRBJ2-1	CASSGGSGKGGNEQFF
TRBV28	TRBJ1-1	CASSPGTGEQAFF
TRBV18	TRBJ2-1	CASSPQSGGKDEQFF
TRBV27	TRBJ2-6	CASSRARQGSNVLTF
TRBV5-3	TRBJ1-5	CAPVGGEENQPQHF
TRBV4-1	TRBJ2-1	CASSQEGTGGVRDEQFF
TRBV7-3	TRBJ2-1	CASSFASGRVDEQFF
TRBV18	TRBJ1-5	CASSPSDNSNQPQHF
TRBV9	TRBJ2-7	CASSLNEREEDEQYF
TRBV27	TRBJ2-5	CASSYHWRGPQYF
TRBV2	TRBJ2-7	CASRTGPSYEQYF
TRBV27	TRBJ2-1	CASSRRGGSGRLSGEQFF
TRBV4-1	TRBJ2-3	CASSHRTSGSADTQYF
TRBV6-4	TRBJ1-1	CASSAGTGEAFF
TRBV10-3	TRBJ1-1	CAIRFHPTESEAFF
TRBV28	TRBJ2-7	CASSPYRQPSSYEQYF